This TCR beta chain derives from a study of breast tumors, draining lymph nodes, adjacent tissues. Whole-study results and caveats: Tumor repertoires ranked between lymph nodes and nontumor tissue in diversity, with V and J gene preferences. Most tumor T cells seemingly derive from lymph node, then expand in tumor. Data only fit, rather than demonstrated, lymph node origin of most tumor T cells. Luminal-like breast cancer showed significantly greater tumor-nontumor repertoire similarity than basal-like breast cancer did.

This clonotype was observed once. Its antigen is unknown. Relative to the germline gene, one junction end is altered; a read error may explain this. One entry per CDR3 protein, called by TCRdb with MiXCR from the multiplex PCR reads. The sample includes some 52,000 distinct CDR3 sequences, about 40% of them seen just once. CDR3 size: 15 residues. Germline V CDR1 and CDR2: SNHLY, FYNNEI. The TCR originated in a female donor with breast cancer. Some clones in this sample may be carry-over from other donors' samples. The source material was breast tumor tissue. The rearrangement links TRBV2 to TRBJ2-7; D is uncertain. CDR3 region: CASSYIRTSSYERYF. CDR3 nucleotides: TGTGCCAGCAGTTACATCAGGACCAGTTCCTACGAGCGGTACTTC.